These T cell receptor beta chains were read from a single sample in a study of identical twins. Each CDR3 protein is one row after TCRdb ran MiXCR on the 5' RACE reads. This sample has 1.5 million to 2 million distinct CDR3 sequences; about 31% occur once, and the top ten carry more than 0.25%. Specimen: cord blood. The receptors were sampled from a newborn girl in good health. CDR3s include the opening cysteine and the closing phenylalanine or tryptophan. The D gene is left open where the match is weak. Size is stated for part of the rows, as once, few or many counts, or as a class when the clone is expanded.

j_call clone_size d_call v_call cdr3_aa cdr3_nt
TRBJ2-6 . . TRBV7-6 CASSLVGGLGANVLTF TGTGCCAGCAGCTTAGTCGGGGGGCTAGGGGCCAACGTCCTGACTTTC
TRBJ1-4 . . TRBV6-6 CASSYGGGSNEKLFF TGTGCCAGCAGTTACGGTGGGGGATCTAATGAAAAACTGTTTTTT
TRBJ2-7 . TRBD1 TRBV29-1 CSVTGQAGTYEQYF TGCAGCGTTACCGGACAGGCCGGGACCTACGAGCAGTACTTC
TRBJ2-5 . . TRBV9 CASSVGGRGNNEQYF TGTGCCAGCAGCGTAGGGGGTAGGGGGAACAATGAGCAGTACTTC
TRBJ2-7 few . TRBV3-1 CASSQGDGGYEQYF TGTGCCAGCAGCCAAGGGGACGGGGGATACGAGCAGTACTTC
TRBJ1-1 few . TRBV19 CASSIDNTEAFF TGTGCCAGTAGTATAGACAACACTGAAGCTTTCTTT
TRBJ1-1 . TRBD1 TRBV19 CASSIDWLSGTVEAFF TGTGCCAGTAGTATAGATTGGCTCTCCGGGACAGTTGAAGCTTTCTTT
TRBJ1-5 few . TRBV27 CASSSNGKNQPQHF TGTGCCAGCAGTTCAAATGGGAAAAATCAGCCCCAGCATTTT
TRBJ2-7 few TRBD2 TRBV20-1 CSARDPRYFGRYEQYF TGCAGTGCTAGAGACCCCCGCTATTTCGGGAGGTACGAGCAGTACTTC
TRBJ2-7 . . TRBV20-1 CSARDWNRGGEQYF TGCAGTGCTAGAGATTGGAACAGGGGGGGAGAGCAGTACTTC
TRBJ2-7 few TRBD2 TRBV20-1 CSPDSGSTHEQYF TGCAGTCCAGACAGCGGGAGTACACACGAGCAGTACTTC
TRBJ1-2 . . TRBV4-2 CASSQTPGQSYGYTF TGTGCCAGCAGCCAAACCCCCGGACAGTCCTATGGCTACACCTTC
TRBJ2-7 few . TRBV14 CASSPLVLEGRYEQYF TGTGCCAGCAGCCCCCTCGTTTTAGAGGGTAGGTACGAGCAGTACTTC
TRBJ1-1 once . TRBV7-2 CASSLRQGSGTEAFF TGTGCCAGCAGCTTACGGCAGGGATCGGGCACTGAAGCTTTCTTT
TRBJ2-1 few TRBD2 TRBV6-1 CASSNGRGSYNEQFF TGTGCCAGCAGTAACGGGAGGGGGTCCTACAATGAGCAGTTCTTC
TRBJ1-2 . . TRBV20-1 CSARVGPNYGYTF TGCAGTGCTAGAGTCGGACCTAACTATGGCTACACCTTC
TRBJ2-3 many TRBD1 TRBV24-1 CATSDLGTGSASSTDTQYF TGTGCCACCAGTGATTTGGGGACAGGGTCCGCGTCCAGCACAGATACGCAGTATTTT
TRBJ2-3 . TRBD2 TRBV4-1 CASSQEAPGTSGRIDTQYF TGCGCCAGCAGCCAAGAAGCTCCTGGGACTAGCGGGAGGATTGATACGCAGTATTTT
TRBJ2-7 . . TRBV7-9 CASSLGRDSEQYF TGTGCCAGCAGCTTAGGGCGGGATTCCGAGCAGTACTTC
TRBJ2-3 few TRBD2 TRBV20-1 CSASVPSGVTDTQYF TGCAGTGCTAGTGTTCCTAGCGGGGTAACAGATACGCAGTATTTT
TRBJ1-6 . . TRBV20-1 CSARPVMNVWNSPLHF TGCAGTGCTAGGCCCGTGATGAACGTCTGGAATTCACCCCTCCACTTT
TRBJ2-3 many . TRBV20-1 CSASSYGDSTDTQYF TGCAGTGCTAGTTCGTACGGGGACAGCACAGATACGCAGTATTTT
TRBJ2-7 few . TRBV12-3/TRBV12-4 CASSWGDTASYEQYF TGTGCCAGCAGTTGGGGGGACACCGCCTCCTACGAGCAGTACTTC
TRBJ2-2 few TRBD2 TRBV2 CASSVGLLNTGELFF TGTGCCAGCAGTGTGGGACTACTGAACACCGGGGAGCTGTTTTTT
TRBJ2-7 . TRBD2 TRBV5-1 CASSLGRLAAYEQYF TGCGCCAGCAGCTTGGGGCGACTAGCGGCTTACGAGCAGTACTTC
TRBJ2-7 . . TRBV7-6 CASSLERVEEQYF TGTGCCAGCAGCTTAGAAAGGGTCGAAGAGCAGTACTTC
TRBJ1-1 few TRBD1 TRBV5-1 CASSLIGTVNTEAFF TGCGCCAGCAGCTTGATCGGGACAGTGAACACTGAAGCTTTCTTT
TRBJ2-3 few . TRBV10-2 CASSDPPFGGSTDTQYF TGCGCCAGCAGTGACCCCCCTTTCGGGGGAAGCACAGATACGCAGTATTTT
TRBJ2-2 . TRBD2 TRBV9 CASSGRLAYTGELFF TGTGCCAGCAGCGGGAGACTAGCGTACACCGGGGAGCTGTTTTTT
TRBJ2-1 . TRBD1 TRBV19 CASSMGQSYNEQFF TGTGCCAGTAGTATGGGACAGTCCTACAATGAGCAGTTCTTC
TRBJ2-3 . TRBD2 TRBV12-5 CASAALALTDTQYF TGTGCTAGTGCCGCACTAGCGCTAACAGATACGCAGTATTTT
TRBJ1-2 few . TRBV4-1 CASSQERGNGYTF TGCGCCAGCAGCCAAGAAAGGGGGAATGGCTACACCTTC
TRBJ2-7 few TRBD2 TRBV7-8 CASSGELAGGYEQYF TGTGCCAGCAGCGGTGAACTAGCGGGAGGCTACGAGCAGTACTTC
TRBJ2-7 many TRBD2 TRBV20-1 CSARASGSSYEQYF TGCAGTGCTAGAGCTAGCGGGAGCTCCTACGAGCAGTACTTC
TRBJ1-1 . . TRBV7-2 CASSLVSFVETEAFF TGTGCCAGCAGCTTAGTATCTTTTGTGGAAACTGAAGCTTTCTTT
TRBJ2-1 many . TRBV20-1 CSARRDLRHNEQFF TGCAGTGCTAGACGGGACCTCAGACACAATGAGCAGTTCTTC
TRBJ2-4 few . TRBV11-2 CASSPLGERRVAKNIQYF TGTGCCAGCAGCCCCTTGGGGGAGAGGAGGGTAGCCAAAAACATTCAGTACTTC
TRBJ1-2 . . TRBV21-1 CASSKARFYGYTF TGTGCCAGCAGCAAAGCCAGGTTCTATGGCTACACCTTC
TRBJ1-1 . TRBD1 TRBV11-2 CASSLLGTGMNTEAFF TGTGCCAGCAGTCTTCTCGGGACAGGGATGAACACTGAAGCTTTCTTT
TRBJ1-2 . . TRBV6-1 CASSATGLRGYTF TGTGCCAGCAGTGCTACAGGGCTTCGAGGCTACACCTTC
TRBJ2-3 . . TRBV28 CASWALNTDTQYF TGTGCCAGCTGGGCCCTTAACACAGATACGCAGTATTTT
TRBJ1-1 . . TRBV5-1 CASSPQQVGAEAFF TGCGCCAGCAGCCCCCAACAGGTTGGCGCTGAAGCTTTCTTT